This T cell receptor (beta chain) came from a study of T cell responses to AZD1222 COVID-19 vaccine (dated by TCRdb to 2020 to 2023). Context from the whole study: A total of approximately 240 trial participants underwent TCR sequencing, of whom approximately 210 received two doses of AZD1222 and about 25 received two doses of the MenACWY control vaccine. Trial participants were enrolled into age subgroups of 18-55, 56-69 and 70-plus years, which contained approximately 150, 30 and 60 TCR-sequenced participants, respectively. Broad study findings and their caveats: The whole spike protein was spanned by vaccine-associated CD4 TCRs, and dominant responses were seen in regions 160-218 and 743-854. Participants were mostly white British and included more females than males, and it was suggested by the authors that clonal diversity may have been underestimated. The 56-69-year group was small, and its depth increase did not reach significance, likely because of low power. Because no day 14 peak-response samples were available, repertoires were characterized only after the peak T cell response. Only five or six AZD1222 recipients were SARS-CoV-2 seropositive at baseline, limiting conclusions about previously exposed vaccinees. Reportedly, almost half of the unique spike-specific TCRs recognized epitopes lying outside the regions that are mutated in the B.1.351 and B.1.1.7 variants. After two AZD1222 doses, both the breadth and the depth of spike-specific TCRs were significantly higher than at day 0 and than in MenACWY recipients.

The time point label, read with the paper, signifies: about 28 days (+/-7) after the second vaccine dose. Because spike-specific TCR depth and breadth did not differ between the two schedules, AZD1222 recipients who got a second dose at roughly 4 weeks were pooled with those who got a second dose at roughly 12 weeks. The vaccinee samples were drawn from two UK trials, COV001 and COV002, one of which was a single-blind randomized controlled phase 2/3 trial testing AZD1222 (ChAdOx1 nCoV-19) in healthy adults. Trial participant PBMC samples were collected at day 0 and day 28 after the second dose for TCRbeta chain sequencing. A note on this clone: This receptor's antigen is unknown. Base qualities are not at hand, and no much larger clone is one base apart.

The CDR3 regions of human TCRbeta chains were analyzed by immunosequencing. In the source study's methods: TCRs in the repertoires were compared against a reference library of SARS-CoV-2-specific TCRs that had been generated with the MIRA antigen-specificity platform. Breadth was defined as the fraction of unique TCRs that were SARS-CoV-2-associated. Depth was defined as the fraction of total T cells that were SARS-CoV-2-associated. Using the MIRA data, each spike-specific TCR was assigned both to the spike region to which the TCR was reactive and to a CD4 or CD8 class. Log10-transformed breadth and depth values were compared by one-way ANOVA with Sidak's multiple comparisons tests. The clones in this table, taken by TCRdb from immuneACCESS, are in-frame only. Not every clone is retained; where verified, under half of the shortfall comes from an unresolved V gene, and the cause of the rest is unknown. That table supplies the V and J calls and clone size; D and trimming were determined from the DNA. The sample has 98,000 or so clones on record, less than 85% of them singletons. Approximately 15% of the sample goes to the ten largest clones.

Reading from cysteine to phenylalanine, the CDR3 counts 15 amino acids. CDR3 DNA only is kept here, 45 bases in frame from base 1. Here V drops 3 bases and J drops 5 bases, and the junction holds 9 bases not matched to any gene. The germline V gene sets CDR1 to MGHRA and CDR2 to YSYEKL. Sequences were derived from peripheral blood, sampled 28 days after the second AZD1222 dose. This chain is built from TRBV4-1 and TRBJ2-5, with 7 central nucleotides matching TRBD2. The sequence was collected from an adult who received the AZD1222 COVID-19 vaccine. The CDR3 protein is CASSQPRAGTETQYF. The DNA sequence follows: TGCGCCAGCAGCCAGCCGCGAGCGGGAACGGAGACCCAGTACTTC.